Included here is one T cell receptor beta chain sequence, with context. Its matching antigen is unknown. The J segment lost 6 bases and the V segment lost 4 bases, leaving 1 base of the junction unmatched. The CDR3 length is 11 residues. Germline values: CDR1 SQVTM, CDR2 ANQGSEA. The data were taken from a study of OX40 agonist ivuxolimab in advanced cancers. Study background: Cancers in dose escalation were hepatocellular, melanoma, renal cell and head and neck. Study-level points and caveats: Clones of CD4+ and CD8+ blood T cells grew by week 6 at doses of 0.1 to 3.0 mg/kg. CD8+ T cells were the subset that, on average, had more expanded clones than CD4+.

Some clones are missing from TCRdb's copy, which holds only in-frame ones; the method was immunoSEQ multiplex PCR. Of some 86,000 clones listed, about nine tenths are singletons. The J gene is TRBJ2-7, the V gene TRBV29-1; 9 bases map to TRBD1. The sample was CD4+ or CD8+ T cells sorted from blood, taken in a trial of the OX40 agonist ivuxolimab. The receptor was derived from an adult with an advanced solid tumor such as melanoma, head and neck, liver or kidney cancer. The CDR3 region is CSVGQGVEQYF. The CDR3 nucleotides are TGCAGCGTTGGACAGGGGGTCGAGCAGTACTTC.